This TCR beta chain appears in the sequencing data of a study of T cell responses to AZD1222 COVID-19 vaccine. The study, taken as a whole, reports: Among the donors, most were white British and more were female, and clonal diversity was possibly underestimated. Following two doses of AZD1222, Spike-specific TCR breadth and depth rose.

The CDR3 is 12 amino acids. The V end was cut by 2 bases, the J end by 5 bases, with 7 bases between. CDR1 MNHNS and CDR2 SASEGT come from the germline V gene. Comments on this clone: The antigen remains unidentified.

This table comes from immunoSEQ multiplex PCR, and its TCRdb copy is limited to in-frame clones, with some not included. The data show about 120,000 clones, approximately 89% seen once. This chain connects TRBV6-1 to TRBJ2-7; D remains ambiguous. The sample in question was peripheral blood, obtained on day 0 of AZD1222 vaccination. This TCR was recovered from an adult in good health. The CDR3 coding sequence is TGTGCCAGCAGTGAAAACAGCCACGAGCAGTACTTC. Protein: CASSENSHEQYF.